The entry that follows covers one T cell receptor (beta chain) sequence. Its cognate antigen has yet to be identified. No clone much larger than this one lies a single base away; base qualities are absent. This sample was taken from a study of cytomegalovirus exposure and HLA in healthy donors (dated by TCRdb to the late 2010s). About the full investigation: A later analysis indicated that the 100 to 150 validation repertoires were generated on the platform also employed for the 670 or so repertoires of the first cohort. The study aimed to test whether signatures of past pathogen exposure could be identified by cataloging public T cell receptors. Along with the approximately 700-subject first cohort, a separate validation cohort of over 90 different subjects was used. The study combined high-throughput TCR immunosequencing, statistical association of individual TCRs with disease status, and machine learning to predict cytomegalovirus infection status.

Separate from the roughly 700-subject first cohort, the validation cohort of roughly 130 subjects was the group to which the donors belonged. CDR1 and CDR2 (SEHNR, FQNEAQ) derive from the germline V gene (reference sequence). Reading from cysteine to phenylalanine, the CDR3 counts 14 amino acids. This entry keeps only the CDR3 DNA: 42 bases, framed from base 1. Clipping removes 5 bases from V and 4 bases from J, with 6 as the unmatched junction base count. The protocol used for the library was the immunoSEQ multiplex PCR assay. Per the original workflow: A statistical classification framework was built for diagnosing cytomegalovirus status from the catalog of TCR beta chain sequences. TCRdb mirrors the immuneACCESS table, restricted to in-frame sequences. Some clones are absent from its copies; in checked studies, under half trace to an unresolved V gene, and the reason for the others is unknown. The DNA gave D and trimming, while V, J and clone size come from that table. The sample includes hundreds of thousands of clones, with around 86% observed a single time. The ten largest clones add up to 0.95% to 1.5% of the sample.

On the study overall, not on this receptor specifically: The validation cohort had no HLA typing available for a later analysis, so co-occurrence within that cohort was assessed over all 120 or so repertoires. Of the cluster scores, around 95% were above 0 in a later analysis, which found that TCRs clustered in the first cohort also tended to co-occur in the 95 to 150 validation repertoires. In vitro tests confirmed that a few of the cytomegalovirus-associated TCR beta chains recognize cytomegalovirus antigens. In the study, approximately 160 TCR beta chains were listed as associated with cytomegalovirus. The authors suggested that the approach could potentially be extended to other disease states and immunological phenotypes. Cytomegalovirus status was reported to be diagnosed by the classifier with high specificity and sensitivity in both the original and validation cohorts. While some public TCRs were present in many individuals, most TCR sequences turned up only very rarely across donors.

Here the chain combines TRBV7-9 and TRBJ1-2; 8 central bases correspond to TRBD1. The clonotype originates from a woman between 25 and 40 years old in good health and CMV-seropositive. Sequencing was carried out using PBMCs. Here is the DNA: TGTGCCAGCAGCCGATTGACAGGGGCCTATGGCTACACCTTC. Translated, it reads CASSRLTGAYGYTF.